The clone carrying this TCR beta chain was counted between two and nine times. These data belong to a study of tumor-infiltrating lymphocytes in primary liver carcinoma. The V gene's germline CDR1 is MDHEN and CDR2 SYDVKM. The junction had 8 bases not matched to a gene; V was cut back by 4 bases and J by 0 bases. CDR3 length: 18 residues. Co-extraction of both nucleic acids (RNA and DNA) used about 19-33 mg of unsorted bulk tissue. Surgical resection treated primary liver carcinoma in the patients. With chronic HBV infection, the patients were also treatment-naive. Every single tumor sample held over 85% viable tumor cells. A primer matching the constant region was used to make TCR beta cDNA from approximately 500 ng of total RNA. Library construction for TCR beta comprised three nested multiplex PCR rounds performed with slightly modified ARM-PCR. Each of the first two PCR rounds ran roughly 10 cycles with TRBV1-TRBV30 forward and C-beta reverse primers. TCRdb re-analysed the multiplex PCR reads in MiXCR, keeping a single row per CDR3 protein. The sample holds more than 75,000 distinct CDR3 sequences; 72% are singletons and the top ten take approximately 19%.

This clonotype was sampled from a man in his forties with primary liver carcinoma and hepatitis B virus infection. Material: liver tumor tissue from sampling region 1. As for subset: tumor region T1, superior pole. This rearrangement joins TRBV28 to TRBJ2-6; 8 nucleotides align to TRBD2. The CDR3 DNA reads TGTGCCAGCAGTTCGCCTAGCGGGTCATTCTCTGGGGCCAACGTCCTGACTTTC. Translation: CASSSPSGSFSGANVLTF. Filled out from reference TRBV28 and TRBJ2-6, the complete variable domain reads DVKVTQSSRYLVKRTGEKVFLECVQDMDHENMFWYRQDPGLGLRLIYFSYDVKMKEKGDIPEGYSVSREKKERFSLILESASTNQTSMYLCASSSPSGSFSGANVLTFGAGSRLTVL.